These 25 T cell receptor beta chains were sequenced from one sample in a study of shared clonotypes between healthy human individuals. TCRdb's table, derived via immunoSEQ multiplex PCR, lists solely in-frame clones and lacks some. The repertoire holds about 2 million clones, with roughly 94% as singletons. The specimen was naive CD4+ T cells sorted from blood. Documented subset: CD45RA+ positively selected. Receptor source: a man aged 18 to 30 in good health.

The V and J genes are TRBV5-4 and TRBJ1-2; tentative D call: TRBD1 (6 bases). The CDR3 loop spans 12 amino acids. Germline values: CDR1 SGHNT, CDR2 YYREEE (reference sequence). Trimming left V 5 bases short and J 8 bases short, with 13 bases between. CDR3 loop: CASRDSARGYTF. The CDR3 DNA reads TGTGCCAGCAGGGACAGCGCTCGAGGCTACACCTTC.

This chain uses TRBV5-6 with TRBJ1-4; D gene unclear. The CDR3 covers 15 residues. Germline CDR1 reads SGHDT; CDR2 reads YYEEEE. The V gene lost 3 bases and the J gene lost 1 base, with 10 bases spanning the gap. The CDR3 nucleotides are TGTGCCAGCAGCTGGGCTGGCGGAACTAATGAAAAACTGTTTTTT. Translating gives CASSWAGGTNEKLFF.

This chain uses TRBV6-1 with TRBJ2-7; 8 nucleotides agree with TRBD2. CDR1 is MNHNS and CDR2 is SASEGT in the germline V gene. V shed 6 bases and J 4 bases; nucleotides not matched to a gene: 5. The CDR3 contains 13 residues. The CDR3 spells CASRPSGRYEQYF. CDR3 bases: TGTGCCAGCAGGCCAAGCGGGAGATACGAGCAGTACTTC.

This chain connects TRBV9 to TRBJ2-7, with D uncertain. CDR1 is SGDLS and CDR2 is YYNGEE in the germline V gene. This CDR3 comprises 14 residues. Trimming removed 0 bases at V and 4 bases at J, with 11 bases between. DNA of the CDR3: TGTGCCAGCAGCGTAGCGGTCGGGCCATACGAGCAGTACTTC. It yields the protein CASSVAVGPYEQYF.

V gene TRBV7-9 combines with J gene TRBJ2-1, with 8 bases aligning to TRBD2. CDR3 size: 15 residues. Germline V CDR1 and CDR2: SEHNR, FQNEAQ (reference sequence). Losses at the gene ends were 0 bases for V and 7 bases for J; bases not matched to a gene: 5. The CDR3 DNA is TGTGCCAGCAGCTTAGCGGCGGGAGGTAAGAATGAGCAGTTCTTC. It yields the protein CASSLAAGGKNEQFF.

The chain recombines TRBV6-5 with TRBJ2-1, with a weak D call TRBD2 (5 bases). This CDR3 has 14 residues. Trimming removed 4 bases from V and 2 bases from J, with 9 bases in between. Germline CDR1 and CDR2: MNHEY and SVGAGI. The CDR3 DNA follows: TGTGCCAGCAGTTCGTGGGAGACCTACAATGAGCAGTTCTTC. Residues: CASSSWETYNEQFF.

The rearrangement links TRBV11-2 to TRBJ2-5; the D call may be TRBD1 or TRBD2 (5 bases each). Trimming left V 4 bases short and J 4 bases short, with 13 bases between. The CDR3 totals 14 residues. CDR1 SGHAT and CDR2 FQNNGV come from the germline V gene. The CDR3 DNA is TGTGCCAGCAGCTCAGGGAGCCCAGGAGAGACCCAGTACTTC. This translates into CASSSGSPGETQYF.

This chain joins TRBV5-1 and TRBJ1-2; 7 positions match TRBD1. Germline CDR1 and CDR2: SGHRS and YFSETQ. The V and J ends lost 4 bases and 8 bases, in that order; junction bases with no gene match: 14. CDR3 length: 15 residues. In DNA, the CDR3 is TGCGCCAGCAGCCCGAGAGGGGAGGGGGCACGCGGCTACACCTTC. It is translated as CASSPRGEGARGYTF.

V usage is TRBV18 and J usage is TRBJ1-4; D may be TRBD1 (6 bases). This CDR3 spans 16 amino acids. Trimming removed 2 bases at V and 0 bases at J, with 10 bases between. CDR1 is KGHSH and CDR2 is LQKENI in the germline V gene. The CDR3 region is CASSPSGQTTNEKLFF. The CDR3 nucleotides are TGTGCCAGCTCACCAAGTGGACAGACAACTAATGAAAAACTGTTTTTT.

J is TRBJ2-7 and V is TRBV2, with D perhaps TRBD1 (5 bases). Trimming shortened V by 7 bases and J by 0 bases, and 16 bases separated the two germline ends. The CDR3 loop spans 15 amino acids. Looked up from germline, CDR1 is SNHLY and CDR2 is FYNNEI. CDR3 DNA: TGTGCCAGCAAGAAGGACACCCAAAACTCCTACGAGCAGTACTTC. Its translation is CASKKDTQNSYEQYF.

This chain links TRBV11-2 with TRBJ2-2; tentatively, D is TRBD1 (5 bases). Germline values: CDR1 SGHAT, CDR2 FQNNGV. V dropped 0 bases and J dropped 6 bases, with 14 bases sitting between them. This CDR3 contains 16 residues. Written as DNA, the CDR3 is TGTGCCAGCAGCTTAGAAGCTGGGGCAAGTCCCGGGGAGCTGTTTTTT. This sequence encodes CASSLEAGASPGELFF.

The chain is built from TRBV6-6 and TRBJ1-1, with D perhaps TRBD1 (5 bases). Germline V gene lookup returns CDR1 MNHNY and CDR2 SVGAGI (reference sequence). CDR3 length: 14 amino acids. Trimming removed 2 bases from V and 9 bases from J, with 16 bases in between. The CDR3 DNA reads as TGTGCCAGCAGTTACGCGGAAGTGGGGCTAAAAGCTTTCTTT. Encoded protein: CASSYAEVGLKAFF.

The V and J genes are TRBV28 and TRBJ1-4; D is undetermined. This CDR3 is built from 15 residues. From germline, CDR1 is MDHEN and CDR2 SYDVKM. V lost 6 bases, J lost 8 bases, and 19 bases lay in between. In DNA form, the CDR3 reads TGTGCCAGCAGGGCGACGTTCGATCGCTACGAAAAACTGTTTTTT. It codes for CASRATFDRYEKLFF.

This chain connects TRBV27 to TRBJ2-4; D assignment may be TRBD1 or TRBD2 (5 bases each). The V end was cut by 3 bases, the J end by 1 base, with 16 bases between. Germline values: CDR1 MNHEY, CDR2 SMNVEV (reference sequence). This CDR3 has 17 residues. Here the CDR3 reads CASSFTYGGTAKNIQYF. The CDR3, as DNA: TGTGCCAGCAGTTTCACTTATGGGGGAACGGCCAAAAACATTCAGTACTTC.

The chain couples TRBV29-1 to TRBJ1-2, with D unresolved. The CDR3 is 15 residues long. Trimming left V 0 bases short and J 4 bases short, with 15 bases between. Per the germline V gene, CDR1 is SQVTM and CDR2 is ANQGSEA. CDR3 nucleotide sequence: TGCAGCGTTGAAGATCAGGCAGCAGCGGCCTATGGCTACACCTTC. It specifies CSVEDQAAAAYGYTF.

The CDR3 coding sequence is TGTGCCAGCAGCTTAACGCAGGGGACGAGAGGATACAATGAGCAGTTCTTC. It translates to CASSLTQGTRGYNEQFF. This chain links TRBV5-4 with TRBJ2-1, with D perhaps TRBD1 (6 bases). The CDR3 is 17 amino acids. Germline CDR1 and CDR2: SGHNT and YYREEE (reference sequence). V lost 2 bases, J lost 4 bases, and 19 bases lay in between. Full variable domain (rest looked up from reference TRBV5-4 and TRBJ2-1): ETGVTQSPTHLIKTRGQQVTLRCSSQSGHNTVSWYQQALGQGPQFIFQYYREEENGRGNFPPRFSGLQFPNYSSELNVNALELDDSALYLCASSLTQGTRGYNEQFFGPGTRLTVL.

The J gene is TRBJ1-4, the V gene TRBV5-1, with 11 bases lining up with TRBD1. Trimming removed 7 bases from V and 0 bases from J; junction bases left unmatched: 5. CDR1 is SGHRS and CDR2 is YFSETQ in the germline V gene. The CDR3 has 16 amino acids. CDR3 sequence: CASSDRGLATNEKLFF. CDR3 DNA: TGCGCCAGCTCGGACAGGGGGCTTGCAACTAATGAAAAACTGTTTTTT.

The genes are TRBV6-5 and TRBJ2-7; D unclear. The CDR3 contains 12 residues. V lost 6 bases to trimming and J lost 2 bases, with 8 bases between them. Per the germline V gene, CDR1 is MNHEY and CDR2 is SVGAGI. The CDR3 region has the DNA TGTGCCAGCAGGTCCCATACCTACGAGCAGTACTTC. This encodes CASRSHTYEQYF.

The J gene is TRBJ2-1, the V gene TRBV19; 10 bases agree with TRBD1. The V and J ends lost 7 bases and 5 bases, in that order; junction bases with no gene match: 5. The CDR3 length is 14 residues. CDR1 is LNHDA, CDR2 SQIVND, per germline (reference sequence). The CDR3 sequence: CASIGTGEDNEQFF. DNA of the CDR3: TGTGCCAGTATCGGGACAGGGGAAGACAATGAGCAGTTCTTC.

As DNA, the CDR3 is TGTGCCAGCAGGCGGGACAGGGTCAACGAGCAGTACTTC. Translation: CASRRDRVNEQYF. The V gene is TRBV27, the J gene TRBJ2-7; 9 bases are a match to TRBD1. J gave up 5 bases and V 6 bases, and 5 bases lay outside the gene matches. Germline CDR1 and CDR2: MNHEY and SMNVEV (reference sequence). The CDR3 runs to 13 residues.

V and J are TRBV20-1 and TRBJ2-1; 8 nucleotides match TRBD2. Germline CDR1 reads DFQATT; CDR2 reads SNEGSKA (reference sequence). The V and J ends lost 6 bases and 9 bases, in that order; junction bases with no gene match: 4. The CDR3 contains 11 residues. The CDR3 here is CSAGLAPEQFF. DNA of the CDR3: TGCAGTGCCGGACTAGCCCCTGAGCAGTTCTTC.

This clone came up once. This chain links TRBV4-3 with TRBJ2-3; D unclear. V dropped 0 bases and J dropped 4 bases, with 11 bases sitting between them. CDR3 size: 15 residues. CDR1 and CDR2 from the germline V gene are LGHNA and YSLEER. CDR3 in DNA: TGCGCCAGCAGCCAAGATCTTTGGTCCCCAGATACGCAGTATTTT. This encodes CASSQDLWSPDTQYF.

V usage is TRBV6-1 and J usage is TRBJ1-4, with TRBD1 as a possible D gene (6 bases). The CDR3 sequence is 15 residues long. Per germline, CDR1 MNHNS and CDR2 SASEGT. Trimming took off 1 base at V and 2 bases at J, with 8 bases between the two ends. The CDR3 is CASSEVGATNEKLFF. The CDR3 DNA sequence: TGTGCCAGCAGTGAAGTGGGGGCCACTAATGAAAAACTGTTTTTT.

This clone was seen only once. The chain links TRBV25-1 to TRBJ1-2; D gene ambiguous. Germline lookup yields CDR1 MGHDK and CDR2 SYGVNS. CDR3 length: 14 amino acids. V gave up 2 bases and J gave up 2 bases, with 9 bases separating them. The CDR3 is CASSEPGPNYGYTF. The CDR3 nucleotides are TGTGCCAGCAGTGAACCTGGGCCCAACTATGGCTACACCTTC.

V gene TRBV5-1 combines with J gene TRBJ2-7; 7 bases line up with TRBD1. Germline CDR1 SGHRS, CDR2 YFSETQ. The CDR3 is 14 amino acids. V was clipped by 6 bases and J by 2 bases; unmatched bases: 8. CDR3 sequence: CASTLQTGTYEQYF. In DNA form, the CDR3 reads TGCGCCAGCACGCTCCAGACAGGGACCTACGAGCAGTACTTC.